This entry concerns a single T cell receptor (beta chain). V lost 6 bases to trimming and J lost 12 bases; unmatched junction nucleotides: 15. The CDR3 is made up of 15 amino acids. From germline, CDR1 is SNHLY and CDR2 FYNNEI. This sample was taken from a study of blood T cell repertoires in COVID-19. Study information: The samples span acute and convalescent COVID-19 from the United States, Italy and Spain. Sources were T cells, B-cell-depleted T cells, or PBMCs; the material itself was cDNA or gDNA.

Libraries were prepared by immunoSEQ multiplex PCR; TCRdb keeps only in-frame clonotypes and omits some of them. The repertoire holds approximately 75,000 clones, with roughly 80% as singletons. During active infection, Seattle patients enrolled and were then monitored through disease. Sequencing input: peripheral blood. V gene TRBV2 combines with J gene TRBJ2-1, with 9 bases that match TRBD1. The TCR was taken from a man between 25 and 39 years old with COVID-19, enrolled during active disease. The CDR3 loop reads CASSAPGTGILGQFF. CDR3 nucleotides: TGTGCCAGCAGCGCCCCCGGGACAGGGATATTAGGGCAGTTCTTC.